These 26 T cell receptor beta chains were all obtained from the same sample, sequenced in a study of a mutant IDH1 vaccine in newly diagnosed glioma. The time point was: week 23, last vaccination. The content of each vaccine dose was 300 ug of mutant IDH1 20-mer peptide, and topical imiquimod accompanied it. Data came from immunoSEQ multiplex PCR; TCRdb stores just in-frame clones and leaves some out. The sample lists tens of thousands of clones, 80% to 90% seen once, with about 8.1% in the top ten. No antigen is known for these receptors. Sequenced here: PBMCs, sampled from a glioma patient whose treatment included an IDH1 peptide vaccine. These receptors all stem from a woman aged 40 to 50 with glioma. Some clones in this sample may be carry-over from other donors' samples.

The rearrangement links TRBV7-6 to TRBJ1-4, with D tentatively TRBD1 (5 bases). CDR1 and CDR2 (germline): SGHVS, FNYEAQ. The CDR3 is made up of 15 amino acids. The V gene lost 4 bases and the J gene lost 1 base, with 10 bases spanning the gap. The CDR3 protein is CASSSRGGTNEKLFF. Written as DNA, the CDR3 is TGTGCCAGCAGCTCTCGGGGGGGAACTAATGAAAAACTGTTTTTT.

V gene TRBV29-1 combines with J gene TRBJ2-1; D remains unclear. The CDR3 is 14 amino acids. V gave up 4 bases and J gave up 3 bases, with 13 bases separating them. Germline lookup yields CDR1 SQVTM and CDR2 ANQGSEA. CDR3 protein: CSVAPLASYNEQFF. The CDR3, as DNA: TGCAGCGTTGCCCCTTTAGCAAGCTACAATGAGCAGTTCTTC.

The V call is TRBV5-1, the J call TRBJ2-7; 9 nucleotides align to TRBD1. The CDR3 is made up of 17 amino acids. The germline gives CDR1 SGHRS, CDR2 YFSETQ. V was pared by 2 bases and J by 4 bases, with 13 bases of the junction left unmatched. The CDR3 DNA is TGCGCCAGCAGCTTCAACCTCGGGACAGGGCAACTATACGAGCAGTACTTC. Protein sequence: CASSFNLGTGQLYEQYF.

The J gene is TRBJ2-1, the V gene TRBV5-1; TRBD2 matches at 12 bases. This CDR3 spans 14 amino acids. Looked up from germline, CDR1 is SGHRS and CDR2 is YFSETQ. Germline trimming cut 0 bases from V and 15 bases from J; bases unmatched to any gene: 7. CDR3 sequence reads: CASSLVLAGGIGFF. The DNA for the CDR3 is TGCGCCAGCAGCTTGGTTCTAGCGGGGGGGATCGGGTTCTTC.

This chain links TRBV5-5 with TRBJ1-3; D ambiguous. This CDR3 is built from 16 residues. Per germline, CDR1 SGHKS and CDR2 YYEKEE (reference sequence). V was cut by 1 base and J by 0 bases, with 11 bases left in between. CDR3 nucleotides: TGTGCCAGCAGCTTGACGAGAAGTTCCTCTGGAAACACCATATATTTT. Residues: CASSLTRSSSGNTIYF.

The chain links TRBV4-1 to TRBJ2-1, with 9 bases that match TRBD2. CDR3 length equals 16 residues. The ends lost 4 bases at V and 6 bases at J; junction bases unmatched: 10. CDR1 and CDR2 from the germline V gene are MGHRA and YSYEKL. This CDR3 reads CASSPLVVAGANEQFF. Written as DNA, the CDR3 is TGCGCCAGCAGCCCCCTCGTTGTAGCGGGGGCCAATGAGCAGTTCTTC.

This clone has a single count. The chain combines TRBV9 with TRBJ2-5; TRBD1 or TRBD2 may be the D gene (5 bases each). Trimming removed 3 bases at V and 3 bases at J, with 15 bases between. Germline values: CDR1 SGDLS, CDR2 YYNGEE. The CDR3 is 15 amino acids. The chain's CDR3 is CASSAGQALKETQYF. CDR3 sequence (DNA): TGTGCCAGCAGCGCGGGGCAGGCGTTAAAAGAGACCCAGTACTTC. Complete variable domain (other parts from reference TRBV9 and TRBJ2-5): DSGVTQTPKHLITATGQRVTLRCSPRSGDLSVYWYQQSLDQGLQFLIQYYNGEERAKGNILERFSAQQFPDLHSELNLSSLELGDSALYFCASSAGQALKETQYFGPGTRLLVL.

The J gene is TRBJ1-2, the V gene TRBV7-8; 7 nucleotides align to TRBD1. This CDR3 has 12 amino acids. Germline lookup yields CDR1 SGHVS and CDR2 FQNEAQ. Germline trimming cut 6 bases from V and 3 bases from J; bases unmatched to any gene: 1. The CDR3 DNA reads TGTGCCAGCAGAACAGGGGACTATGGCTACACCTTC. It yields the protein CASRTGDYGYTF.

This chain joins TRBV6-5 and TRBJ2-7; the D call may be TRBD1 or TRBD2 (5 bases each). The CDR3 sequence is 16 residues long. Trimming left V 2 bases short and J 2 bases short, with 16 bases between. CDR1 MNHEY and CDR2 SVGAGI come from the germline V gene. The CDR3 sequence: CASSYGPGTSTYEQYF. The CDR3 coding sequence is TGTGCCAGCAGTTACGGTCCCGGGACGTCCACCTACGAGCAGTACTTC.

The V gene is TRBV18, the J gene TRBJ1-3; D might be TRBD1 (5 bases). The V and J ends lost 6 bases and 0 bases respectively, with 15 bases between them. Germline V gene data show CDR1 as KGHSH and CDR2 as LQKENI. CDR3 length: 16 amino acids. In DNA, the CDR3 is TGTGCCAGCTCGGCCTCGGGACCGGACTCTGGAAACACCATATATTTT. This translates into CASSASGPDSGNTIYF.

This sequence joins TRBV4-1 and TRBJ2-7, with 8 bases lining up with TRBD1. Per the germline V gene, CDR1 is MGHRA and CDR2 is YSYEKL. The CDR3 has 16 residues. V was clipped by 4 bases and J by 0 bases; unmatched bases: 8. The CDR3 here is CASSPLQGVGSYEQYF. The CDR3 DNA is TGCGCCAGCAGCCCTCTACAGGGGGTCGGCTCCTACGAGCAGTACTTC.

V gene TRBV29-1 combines with J gene TRBJ1-3, with unresolved D. The germline V and J ends were trimmed by 4 bases and 4 bases, with 17 bases remaining between them. The CDR3 has 15 amino acids. CDR1 SQVTM and CDR2 ANQGSEA come from the germline V gene. CDR3 protein: CSVAAGGLGGNTIYF. The CDR3 DNA is TGCAGCGTTGCGGCTGGAGGGCTAGGAGGAAACACCATATATTTT.

V and J are TRBV2 and TRBJ1-1, with a weak D call TRBD1 (5 bases). Trimming shortened V by 7 bases and J by 6 bases, and 12 bases separated the two germline ends. Germline V lookup: CDR1 SNHLY, CDR2 FYNNEI. The CDR3 runs 12 residues. CDR3 bases: TGTGCCAGCAATTACGCAGGGTCTGAAGCTTTCTTT. It codes for CASNYAGSEAFF.

The chain uses TRBV18 and TRBJ1-1; the D gene is possibly TRBD1 (6 bases). The CDR3 extends over 16 amino acids. Trimming shortened V by 5 bases and J by 0 bases, and 16 bases separated the two germline ends. The germline CDR1 and CDR2 sequences are KGHSH and LQKENI. As DNA, the CDR3 is TGTGCCAGCTCATCCGGGCCAGGGGCCATGAACACTGAAGCTTTCTTT. This translates into CASSSGPGAMNTEAFF.

V and J are TRBV5-1 and TRBJ2-1; D possibly matches TRBD1 or TRBD2 (5 bases each). Per germline, CDR1 SGHRS and CDR2 YFSETQ. Trimming stripped 6 bases from V and 3 bases from J, with 10 bases between. CDR3 size: 13 residues. CDR3 in DNA: TGCGCCAGCAAGGAGGACAACTACAATGAGCAGTTCTTC. This codes for CASKEDNYNEQFF.

This clone was detected only a few times. This chain uses TRBV2 with TRBJ1-6; 7 bases align to TRBD1. The trim removed 4 bases at V and 8 bases at J, leaving 8 bases unmatched. CDR1 is SNHLY, CDR2 FYNNEI, per germline. CDR3 size: 15 residues. The CDR3 DNA follows: TGTGCCAGCAGTGCCGAACAGGGGCGAGATTCACCCCTCCACTTT. Translation gives CASSAEQGRDSPLHF.

The chain recombines TRBV7-8 with TRBJ1-1, with 9 bases lining up with TRBD1. Germline V gives CDR1 SGHVS, CDR2 FQNEAQ. The CDR3 covers 16 residues. Unmatched junction bases numbered 7, after V lost 1 base and J lost 4 bases. CDR3 sequence (DNA): TGTGCCAGCAGCTTAGTCCCGGGACAGGGATCCACTGAAGCTTTCTTT. It is translated as CASSLVPGQGSTEAFF.

This sequence joins TRBV10-1 and TRBJ2-7, with TRBD1 matching over 11 bases. Germline loops: CDR1 WNHNN, CDR2 SYGVQD (reference sequence). This CDR3 is 15 amino acids long. J lost 5 bases, V lost 6 bases, and 9 bases had no gene match. The CDR3 DNA sequence: TGCGCCAGCAGCCCGAGGACAGGGGGCATCGACGAGCAGTACTTC. Its translation is CASSPRTGGIDEQYF.

The chain recombines TRBV11-2 with TRBJ1-3; D gene uncertain. CDR3 length equals 18 residues. The V gene lost 3 bases and the J gene lost 2 bases, with 20 bases spanning the gap. Germline V gene data show CDR1 as SGHAT and CDR2 as FQNNGV. CDR3: CASSFFVAGRYTGNTIYF. In DNA, the CDR3 is TGTGCCAGCAGCTTTTTCGTGGCAGGTCGATATACTGGAAACACCATATATTTT. Filled out from reference TRBV11-2 and TRBJ1-3, the complete variable domain reads EAGVAQSPRYKIIEKRQSVAFWCNPISGHATLYWYQQILGQGPKLLIQFQNNGVVDDSQLPKDRFSAERLKGVDSTLKIQPAKLEDSAVYLCASSFFVAGRYTGNTIYFGEGSWLTVV.

This clone was detected only a few times. The chain has TRBV6-1 and TRBJ2-7; D uncertain. The CDR3 length is 12 residues. Per the germline V gene, CDR1 is MNHNS and CDR2 is SASEGT. The V gene lost 4 bases and the J gene lost 7 bases, with 11 bases spanning the gap. CDR3: CASSVSWREQYF. Here the CDR3 DNA reads TGTGCCAGCAGTGTGAGTTGGCGGGAGCAGTACTTC.

The chain has TRBV7-3 and TRBJ1-1; the D is unclear. The CDR3 is 13 residues long. V lost 5 bases to trimming and J lost 4 bases, with 11 bases between them. CDR1 and CDR2 (germline): SGHTA, FQGTGA. CDR3 bases: TGTGCCAGCAGCCAACAATCACGCACTGAAGCTTTCTTT. Translation gives CASSQQSRTEAFF.

This rearrangement joins TRBV28 to TRBJ1-1; a weak D match, TRBD1 (5 bases). The CDR3 is 13 amino acids. The V end lost 5 bases, the J end lost 10 bases, and 17 bases lay between the germline ends. From germline, CDR1 is MDHEN and CDR2 SYDVKM. Written as DNA, the CDR3 is TGTGCCAGCAGTAAACAGGTTCCCGGGGTAGCTTTCTTT. Its protein is CASSKQVPGVAFF.

This clone was recorded once. This rearrangement joins TRBV4-1 to TRBJ2-7; D may be TRBD1 or TRBD2 (5 bases each). Germline V lookup: CDR1 MGHRA, CDR2 YSYEKL. V lost 0 bases to trimming and J lost 0 bases, with 9 bases between them. The CDR3 sequence is 15 residues long. In nucleotides, the CDR3 is TGCGCCAGCAGCCAAGATAGTGGGGGCTCCTACGAGCAGTACTTC. The encoded protein is CASSQDSGGSYEQYF.

The CDR3 region has the DNA TGTGCCTGGAGAGGGCGAGGGGGCCCACGGTCCTACAATGAGCAGTTCTTC. Its translation: CAWRGRGGPRSYNEQFF. The chain has TRBV30 and TRBJ2-1, with TRBD1 identical over 7 bases. CDR1 is GTSNPN and CDR2 is SVGIG in the germline V gene (reference sequence). The J segment lost 1 base and the V segment lost 3 bases, leaving 12 bases of the junction unmatched. CDR3 length equals 17 residues.

The chain has TRBV5-6 and TRBJ1-2; D remains ambiguous. In germline, CDR1 is SGHDT, CDR2 YYEEEE. This CDR3 is 11 amino acids long. V was shortened by 5 bases and J by 10 bases, with 12 bases between the two germline ends. In DNA form, the CDR3 reads TGTGCCAGCAGAAATCAGGTTCTCTACACCTTC. Encoded protein: CASRNQVLYTF.

V usage is TRBV19 and J usage is TRBJ1-1; unclear D gene. This CDR3 has 11 amino acids. Germline V gene data show CDR1 as LNHDA and CDR2 as SQIVND (reference sequence). Trimming pared 3 bases from V and 8 bases from J, leaving 7 bases between. The CDR3 region has the DNA TGTGCCAGTAGTATTGGAGGAGAAGCTTTCTTT. Protein: CASSIGGEAFF.